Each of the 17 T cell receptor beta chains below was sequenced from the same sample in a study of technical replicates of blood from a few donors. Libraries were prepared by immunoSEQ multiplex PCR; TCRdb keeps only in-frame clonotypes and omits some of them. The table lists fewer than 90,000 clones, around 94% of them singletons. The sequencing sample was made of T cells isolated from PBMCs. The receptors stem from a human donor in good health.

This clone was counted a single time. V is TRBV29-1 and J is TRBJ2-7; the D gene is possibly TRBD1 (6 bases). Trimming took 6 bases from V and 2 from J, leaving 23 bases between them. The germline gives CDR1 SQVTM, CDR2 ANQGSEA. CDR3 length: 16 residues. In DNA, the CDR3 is TGCAGCGTCCGAGGGCAGACCACCTCAGGGGCCTACGAGCAGTACTTC. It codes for CSVRGQTTSGAYEQYF.

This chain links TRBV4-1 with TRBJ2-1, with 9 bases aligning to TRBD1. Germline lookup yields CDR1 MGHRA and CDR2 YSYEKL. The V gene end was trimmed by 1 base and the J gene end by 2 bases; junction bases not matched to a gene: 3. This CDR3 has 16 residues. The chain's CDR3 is CASSQVRDRAYNEQFF. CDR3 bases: TGCGCCAGCAGCCAAGTGCGGGACAGGGCCTACAATGAGCAGTTCTTC.

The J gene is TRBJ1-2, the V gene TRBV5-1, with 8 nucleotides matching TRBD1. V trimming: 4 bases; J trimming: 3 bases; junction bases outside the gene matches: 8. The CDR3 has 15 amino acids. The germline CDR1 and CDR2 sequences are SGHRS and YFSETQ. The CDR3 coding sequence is TGCGCCAGCAGCCCGGGGGACAGGCCCGACTATGGCTACACCTTC. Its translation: CASSPGDRPDYGYTF. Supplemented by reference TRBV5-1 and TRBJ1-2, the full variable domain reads KAGVTQTPRYLIKTRGQQVTLSCSPISGHRSVSWYQQTPGQGLQFLFEYFSETQRNKGNFPGRFSGRQFSNSRSEMNVSTLELGDSALYLCASSPGDRPDYGYTFGSGTRLTVV.

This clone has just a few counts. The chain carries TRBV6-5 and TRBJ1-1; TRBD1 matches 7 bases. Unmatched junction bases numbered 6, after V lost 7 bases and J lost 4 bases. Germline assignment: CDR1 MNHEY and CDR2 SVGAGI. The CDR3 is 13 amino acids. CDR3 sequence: CASKSGGSTEAFF. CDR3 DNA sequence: TGTGCCAGCAAGTCAGGGGGGAGCACTGAAGCTTTCTTT.

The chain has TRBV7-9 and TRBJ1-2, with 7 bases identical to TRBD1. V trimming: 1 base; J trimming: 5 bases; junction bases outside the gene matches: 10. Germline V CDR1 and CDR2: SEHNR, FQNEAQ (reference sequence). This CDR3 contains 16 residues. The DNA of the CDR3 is TGTGCCAGCAGCTTAGGAAGTTACAGGGGCCGGTATGGCTACACCTTC. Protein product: CASSLGSYRGRYGYTF. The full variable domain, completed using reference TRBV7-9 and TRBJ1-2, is DTGVSQNPRHKITKRGQNVTFRCDPISEHNRLYWYRQTLGQGPEFLTYFQNEAQLEKSRLLSDRFSAERPKGSFSTLEIQRTEQGDSAMYLCASSLGSYRGRYGYTFGSGTRLTVV.

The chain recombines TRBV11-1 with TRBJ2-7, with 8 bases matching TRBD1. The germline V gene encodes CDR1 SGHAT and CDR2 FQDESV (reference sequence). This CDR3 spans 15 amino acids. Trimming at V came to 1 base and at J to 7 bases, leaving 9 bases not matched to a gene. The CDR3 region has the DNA TGTGCCAGCAGCTTAGTTGACAGGGGACGAGGAGAGCAGTACTTC. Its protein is CASSLVDRGRGEQYF.

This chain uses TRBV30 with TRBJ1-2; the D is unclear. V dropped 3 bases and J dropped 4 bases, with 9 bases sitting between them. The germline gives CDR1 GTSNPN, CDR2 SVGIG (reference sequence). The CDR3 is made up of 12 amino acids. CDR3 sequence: CAWRADSYGYTF. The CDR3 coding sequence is TGTGCCTGGAGGGCGGACTCCTATGGCTACACCTTC. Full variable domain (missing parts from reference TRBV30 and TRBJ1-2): SQTIHQWPATLVQPVGSPLSLECTVEGTSNPNLYWYRQAAGRGLQLLFYSVGIGQISSEVPQNLSASRPQDRQFILSSKKLLLSDSGFYLCAWRADSYGYTFGSGTRLTVV.

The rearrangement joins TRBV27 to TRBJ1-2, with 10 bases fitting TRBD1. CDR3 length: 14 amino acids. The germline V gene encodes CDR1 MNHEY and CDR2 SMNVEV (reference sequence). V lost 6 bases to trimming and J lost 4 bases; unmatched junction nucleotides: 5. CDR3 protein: CASRPDRGSYGYTF. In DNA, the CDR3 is TGTGCCAGCAGACCGGACAGGGGGTCCTATGGCTACACCTTC.

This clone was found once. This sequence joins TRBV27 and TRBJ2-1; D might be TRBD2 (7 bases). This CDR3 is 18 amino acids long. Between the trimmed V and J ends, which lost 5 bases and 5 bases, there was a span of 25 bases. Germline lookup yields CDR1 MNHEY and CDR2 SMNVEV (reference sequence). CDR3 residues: CASSHGGLRGWVHNEQFF. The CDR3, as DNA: TGTGCCAGCAGTCACGGGGGGCTGCGGGGGTGGGTCCACAATGAGCAGTTCTTC.

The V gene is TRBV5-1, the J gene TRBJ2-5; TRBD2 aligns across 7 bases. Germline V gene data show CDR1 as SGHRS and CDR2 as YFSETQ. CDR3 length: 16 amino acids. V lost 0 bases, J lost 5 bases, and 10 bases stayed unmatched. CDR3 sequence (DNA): TGCGCCAGCAGCTTGGACCGGGGAGGGCCAGTGGAGACCCAGTACTTC. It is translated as CASSLDRGGPVETQYF. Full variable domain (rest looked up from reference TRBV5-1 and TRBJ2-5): KAGVTQTPRYLIKTRGQQVTLSCSPISGHRSVSWYQQTPGQGLQFLFEYFSETQRNKGNFPGRFSGRQFSNSRSEMNVSTLELGDSALYLCASSLDRGGPVETQYFGPGTRLLVL.

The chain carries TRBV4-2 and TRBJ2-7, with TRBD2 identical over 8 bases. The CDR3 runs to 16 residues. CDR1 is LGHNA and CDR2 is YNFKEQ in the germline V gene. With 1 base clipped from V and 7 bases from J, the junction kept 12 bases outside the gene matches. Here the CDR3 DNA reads TGTGCCAGCAGCCAAGCGGCCGGGAGGGTAATCGGGGAGCAGTACTTC. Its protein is CASSQAAGRVIGEQYF.

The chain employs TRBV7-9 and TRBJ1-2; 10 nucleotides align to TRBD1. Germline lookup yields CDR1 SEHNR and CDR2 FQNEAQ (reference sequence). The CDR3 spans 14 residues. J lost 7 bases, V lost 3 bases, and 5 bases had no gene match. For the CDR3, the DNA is TGTGCCAGCAGCTTGGGGACAGGGGATCGTGGCTACACCTTC. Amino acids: CASSLGTGDRGYTF.

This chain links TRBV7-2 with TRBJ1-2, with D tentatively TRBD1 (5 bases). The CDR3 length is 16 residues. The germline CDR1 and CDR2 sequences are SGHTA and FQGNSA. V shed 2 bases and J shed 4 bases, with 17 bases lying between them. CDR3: CASSLLGGTLGYGYTF. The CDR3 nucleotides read TGTGCCAGCAGCTTATTGGGGGGAACCCTCGGCTATGGCTACACCTTC.

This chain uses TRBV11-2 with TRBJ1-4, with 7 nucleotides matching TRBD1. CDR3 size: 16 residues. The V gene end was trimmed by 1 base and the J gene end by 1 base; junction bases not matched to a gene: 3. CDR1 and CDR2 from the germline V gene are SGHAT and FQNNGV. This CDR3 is CASSLVAGGTNEKLFF. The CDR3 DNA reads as TGTGCCAGCAGCTTAGTGGCAGGGGGAACTAATGAAAAACTGTTTTTT.

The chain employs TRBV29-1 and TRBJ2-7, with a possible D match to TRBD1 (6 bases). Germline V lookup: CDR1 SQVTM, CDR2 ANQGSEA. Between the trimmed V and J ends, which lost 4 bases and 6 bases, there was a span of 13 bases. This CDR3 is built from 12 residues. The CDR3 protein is CSVVPKGGEQYF. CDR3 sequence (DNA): TGCAGCGTTGTTCCGAAAGGGGGCGAGCAGTACTTC.

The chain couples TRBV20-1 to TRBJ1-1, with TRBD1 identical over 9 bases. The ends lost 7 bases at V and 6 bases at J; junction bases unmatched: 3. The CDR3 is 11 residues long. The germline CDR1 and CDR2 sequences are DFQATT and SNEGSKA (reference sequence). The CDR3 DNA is TGCAGTGGGGGACAGGGCGCTGAAGCTTTCTTT. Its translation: CSGGQGAEAFF.

CDR3 nucleotide sequence: TGTGCCAGCTCACCCGCAGATTCCCATGAGCAGTTCTTC. Translated, it gives CASSPADSHEQFF. V usage is TRBV18 and J usage is TRBJ2-1, with D hard to call. This CDR3 has 13 amino acids. CDR1 is KGHSH and CDR2 is LQKENI in the germline V gene. V dropped 3 bases and J dropped 8 bases, with 11 bases sitting between them.